The present T cell receptor (beta chain) was sequenced within a study of PD-1 blockade in classical Hodgkin lymphoma. Measured with immunoSEQ multiplex PCR; TCRdb has only the in-frame clones, and not every one. Of around 25,000 clones in the sample, about 72% were seen once. In the case of this clone: Its specificity is unknown.

The time point was: cycle 4 day 1 (C4D1), after more than five weeks of nivolumab. Autologous stem cell transplantation was followed by relapse in every patient, and brentuximab vedotin exposure varied. Study conclusions and caveats: Newly diagnosed patients and complete responders had comparable diversity at baseline. At C4D1, TCR diversity had climbed significantly for CD4+ cells, though not for CD8+ cells. Patients who began taking nivolumab under 1 year after ASCT were left out.

The CDR3 loop spans 15 amino acids. Germline CDR1 GTSNPN, CDR2 SVGIG (reference sequence). Trimming removed 0 bases at V and 6 bases at J, with 17 bases between. The V call is TRBV30, the J call TRBJ1-1; D is perhaps TRBD1 (6 bases). The source was peripheral blood mononuclear cells (PBMCs), collected before the fourth cycle of nivolumab. The TCR originated in a human donor with classical Hodgkin lymphoma. The CDR3 nucleotides are TGTGCCTGGAGTGTCAGGGCAGGGGTGATCTCTGAAGCTTTCTTT. Translating it yields CAWSVRAGVISEAFF.